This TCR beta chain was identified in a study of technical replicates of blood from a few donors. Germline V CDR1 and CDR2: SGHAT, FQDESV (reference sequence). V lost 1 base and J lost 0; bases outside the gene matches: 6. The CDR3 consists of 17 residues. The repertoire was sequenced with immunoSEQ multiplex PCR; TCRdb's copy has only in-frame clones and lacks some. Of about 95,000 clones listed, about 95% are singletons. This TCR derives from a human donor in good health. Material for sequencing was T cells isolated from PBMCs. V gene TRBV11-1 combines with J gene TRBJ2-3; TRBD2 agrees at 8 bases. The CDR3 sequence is CASSLDEREYSTDTQYF. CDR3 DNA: TGTGCCAGCAGCTTAGACGAGCGGGAGTATAGCACAGATACGCAGTATTTT.